In its sample, the clone carrying this T cell receptor (beta chain) was seen many times. What it recognizes is unknown. Trimming removed 6 bases from V and 8 bases from J, with 7 bases in between. Germline assignment: CDR1 LNHNV and CDR2 YYDKDF (reference sequence). The CDR3 totals 10 residues. The data stem from a study of identical twins. Notes on the study in general: Models predicted too little out-of-frame TCR alpha sharing in monozygotic twins.

Using its own MiXCR run on the 5' RACE reads, TCRdb lists one record per CDR3 protein. The data contain a few hundred thousand distinct CDR3 sequences, roughly an eighth of them singletons. These data also featured in a second study, about yellow fever vaccine responses in identical twins.

The clonotype originates from a woman aged 18-35 years in good health. The chain combines TRBV15 with TRBJ2-5; D remains unclear. The sequenced material came from CD8+ T cells sorted from blood. The CDR3 loop is CATSGRTQYF. As DNA, the CDR3 is TGTGCCACCAGTGGACGAACCCAGTACTTC.